What follows is one T cell receptor beta chain and its context. Its recognized antigen is unknown. HCMV serostatus was determined by detecting HCMV-specific IgG in serum with a commercial ELISA kit. Ficoll density gradient centrifugation was used to isolate peripheral blood mononuclear cells from blood. The entry originates in a study of T cells expressing NK-cell markers (dated by TCRdb to 2018 to 2020). Some background on the complete study: In sorted CD3+CD56+NKG2C+, CD3+CD56+NKG2C- and CD3+CD56-NKG2C+ T-cell subsets from eight donors, TCR beta-chain repertoires were profiled. Of the eight sequenced donors, seven were found to be HCMV-seropositive and one was found to be HCMV-seronegative. Sequencing of the libraries produced 2 x 150 bp reads on Illumina HiSeq 2000/2500, MiSeq or NextSeq. The eight sequenced donors were randomly selected healthy volunteers, three men and five women.

Study-level results and caveats: In more than 5 donors, the dominant CD3+CD56+NKG2C+ clonotypes were found to rank among the top 10 CD8+ clonotypes and to make up about 1.0-7.5% of CD8+ T cells. Those dominant clonotypes were again the most abundant among CD3+CD56-NKG2C+ cells in several donors, at about 28.3-60.1%. Whether the expanded NKG2C-expressing T cell clones were specific for HCMV antigens was left unclear.

The instrument given in TCRdb is Illumina HiSeq 2000. The TCR beta cDNA libraries were made using 5'RACE template switching, a step that added both a universal primer site and unique molecular identifiers. cDNA synthesis was primed from the TCR beta constant segment, followed by two successive PCR amplification steps. The original methods were these. MIGEC handled demultiplexing of the reads and grouping by UMI, while MiTCR was used to assemble and quantify clonotypes. To exclude erroneous sequences, only TCR cDNA sequences supported by at least two reads were retained. Downstream repertoire analysis used the tcR package, and clonotypes were matched across fractions by CDR3 nucleotide sequence plus V segment. Antigen specificity was annotated against VDJdb with VDJmatch, allowing one amino acid substitution in CDR3. Through TCRdb reprocessing, the reads give one entry per CDR3 protein sequence; DNA is omitted. The V and J calls, along with clone size, are taken from TCRdb and not from the paper's own processing. This sample's table lists about 370,000 distinct CDR3 sequences. The ten largest account for about 10% of the sample.

The CDR1 and CDR2 encoded by the germline V gene (reference sequence) are MNHEY and SMNVEV. The CDR3 covers 15 residues, taking in both the cysteine and the phenylalanine. The coding DNA is unavailable. The sequence is built from TRBV27 and TRBJ2-1; the D gene TCRdb calls, TRBD2, cannot be checked with no DNA. Sequencing input: blood T cells: a sorted CD56 or NKG2C T cell subset, CD4+ or CD8+ T cells, or bulk PBMC T cells (not recorded which). The TCR sequence derives from a woman between 45 and 60 years old in good health. Donor details come from another sample of the same person, matched by shared clones. The CDR3 sequence is CASSPSGRESVEQFF.